This T cell receptor (beta chain) is from a study of T cells in Graves' hyperthyroidism and ophthalmopathy. This clonotype showed up just once. Its antigen is unknown. Germline V gives CDR1 ENHRY, CDR2 SYGVKD. CDR3 length: 15 residues. V lost 10 bases, J lost 7 bases, and 9 bases stayed unmatched. There were TCR beta CDR3 regions amplified from RNA transcripts. Researchers ran a first-round RT-PCR on the TCR CDR3 using the HTBI primer set. TCRdb analysed the multiplex PCR reads with MiXCR anew, one entry per CDR3 protein. The data contain 34,000 or so distinct CDR3 sequences, 40% to 65% of them seen just once; the ten biggest clones take up 20% to 30%. Overall study findings and caveats: Among thyroid clonotypes expanded above 0.001, most also appeared in blood. A model of 13 V-J pairs discriminated ophthalmopathy from stable hyperthyroidism.

Ophthalmopathy patients all had a Clinical Activity Score of at least 3, a NOSPECS grade of at least 4 and disease under 3 months old. Exclusions: uncontrolled infection, other autoimmune disease, pregnancy, lactation. What was sequenced was blood. The chain couples TRBV10-3 to TRBJ2-2; 13 bases map to TRBD2. The sequence was obtained from a woman in her thirties or forties with Graves' ophthalmopathy. The CDR3 loop is CATGTSGTLGGELFF. The DNA for the CDR3 is TGTGCCACGGGGACTAGCGGGACCCTCGGCGGGGAGCTGTTTTTT.